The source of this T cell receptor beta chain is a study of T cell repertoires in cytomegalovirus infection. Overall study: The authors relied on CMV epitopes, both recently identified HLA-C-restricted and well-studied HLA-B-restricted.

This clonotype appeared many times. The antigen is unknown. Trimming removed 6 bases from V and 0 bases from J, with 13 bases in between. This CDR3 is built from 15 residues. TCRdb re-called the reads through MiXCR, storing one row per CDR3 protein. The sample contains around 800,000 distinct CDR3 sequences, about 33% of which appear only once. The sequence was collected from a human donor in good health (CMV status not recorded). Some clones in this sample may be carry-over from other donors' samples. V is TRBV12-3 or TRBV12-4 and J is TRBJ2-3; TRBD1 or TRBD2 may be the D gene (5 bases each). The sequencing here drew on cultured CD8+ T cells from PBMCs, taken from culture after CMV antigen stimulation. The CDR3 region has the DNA TGTGCCAGCAGCCTCCGGGACCCTAGCACAGATACGCAGTATTTT. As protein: CASSLRDPSTDTQYF.